A single sample is the source of the 25 T cell receptor beta chains below, sequenced in a study of T cells in Graves' hyperthyroidism and ophthalmopathy. Researchers took RNA transcripts and amplified the TCR beta CDR3 regions from them. RT-PCR in the first round (using the HTBI primer set) targeted the TCR CDR3. One entry per CDR3 protein results from TCRdb running MiXCR on the multiplex PCR reads. The profile covers 550,000 to 600,000 distinct CDR3 sequences, with 16% appearing a single time and around 18% taken by the ten largest. Sequencing was done on a sample of blood. Source of these receptors: a woman aged 18-29 years with Graves' hyperthyroidism.

This clonotype was recorded at least ten times. V is TRBV3-1 and J is TRBJ1-2; D ambiguous. The germline V gene has CDR1 LGHDT and CDR2 YNNKEL (reference sequence). Trimming removed 4 bases at V and 4 bases at J, with 10 bases between. This CDR3 comprises 13 residues. The CDR3 protein is CASSPTNSYGYTF. Written as DNA, the CDR3 is TGTGCCAGCAGCCCGACTAACAGCTATGGCTACACCTTC.

This clonotype was counted many times. V and J are TRBV12-3 or TRBV12-4 and TRBJ1-5; the match to TRBD1 covers 8 bases. V was clipped by 6 bases and J by 4 bases; unmatched bases: 11. The CDR3 runs 16 residues. Here the CDR3 DNA reads TGTGCCAGCAGGGCCCCGGGACAGGTCCCTAATCAGCCCCAGCATTTT. This encodes CASRAPGQVPNQPQHF.

This clonotype came up many times. CDR3 sequence: CASSVTGLVLDEQFF. DNA of the CDR3: TGTGCCAGCAGTGTCACGGGACTAGTTTTGGATGAGCAGTTCTTC. The chain couples TRBV2 to TRBJ2-1, with 8 bases identical to TRBD2. This CDR3 is built from 15 residues. Germline values: CDR1 SNHLY, CDR2 FYNNEI. The trim removed 4 bases at V and 8 bases at J, leaving 10 bases unmatched.

This clonotype was counted many times. This sequence joins TRBV3-1 and TRBJ2-7, with unresolved D. CDR1 and CDR2 (germline): LGHDT, YNNKEL (reference sequence). The CDR3 sequence is 15 residues long. V lost 4 bases, J lost 0 bases, and 13 bases lay in between. The chain's CDR3 is CASSRSGSYSYEQYF. Here the CDR3 DNA reads TGTGCCAGCAGCCGATCAGGAAGTTACTCCTACGAGCAGTACTTC.

Many counts were recorded for this clonotype. The CDR3 loop is CASSGTGARSYNEQFF. The DNA of the CDR3 is TGTGCCAGCAGTGGGACAGGGGCCCGCTCCTACAATGAGCAGTTCTTC. This chain joins TRBV6-1 and TRBJ2-1, with 9 bases that match TRBD1. There are 16 residues in the CDR3. The ends lost 4 bases at V and 0 bases at J; junction bases unmatched: 4. Germline assignment: CDR1 MNHNS and CDR2 SASEGT.

This clonotype has ten or more counts. The gene calls are TRBV2 and TRBJ2-2; D uncertain. V dropped 6 bases and J dropped 6 bases, with 11 bases sitting between them. The CDR3 contains 13 residues. Germline CDR1 is SNHLY and CDR2 is FYNNEI. The CDR3 DNA reads as TGTGCCAGCAGCGACGGCCTCTCCGGGGAGCTGTTTTTT. Its protein product is CASSDGLSGELFF.

In its sample, this clonotype was seen many times. V is TRBV20-1 and J is TRBJ1-2; TRBD1 aligns across 7 bases. V was pared by 0 bases and J by 2 bases, with 9 bases of the junction left unmatched. Germline loops: CDR1 DFQATT, CDR2 SNEGSKA (reference sequence). The CDR3 is 16 residues long. The CDR3 bases are TGCAGTGCTAGAGAACTCAGGCCGGGACAGAACTATGGCTACACCTTC. Translated, it gives CSARELRPGQNYGYTF.

The V and J genes are TRBV12-3 or TRBV12-4 and TRBJ2-4; possible D gene TRBD2, 5 bases. CDR3 length: 12 amino acids. Trimming removed 7 bases from V and 9 bases from J, with 13 bases in between. CDR3 protein: CASNGGGSIQYF. Here the CDR3 DNA reads TGTGCCAGCAACGGAGGTGGCAGCATTCAGTACTTC.

This chain uses TRBV10-1 with TRBJ2-2; maybe TRBD1 (6 bases). Germline CDR1 WNHNN, CDR2 SYGVQD (reference sequence). The CDR3 length is 15 residues. The V end was cut by 6 bases, the J end by 7 bases, with 18 bases between. The CDR3 bases are TGCGCCAGCAGCTCCGGGACACCTTTGGGCGGGGAGCTGTTTTTT. Translation: CASSSGTPLGGELFF.

This clonotype was found many times. The chain combines TRBV2 with TRBJ2-1, with 8 bases lining up with TRBD1. Germline-derived CDR1 and CDR2 are SNHLY and FYNNEI. CDR3 length: 15 residues. The J segment lost 3 bases and the V segment lost 6 bases, leaving 7 bases of the junction unmatched. CDR3 coding DNA: TGTGCCAGCAGCGTGGGACAGGAGAACTACAATGAGCAGTTCTTC. The encoded protein is CASSVGQENYNEQFF.

This clonotype showed up just a few times. This chain joins TRBV27 and TRBJ2-2, with 11 bases lining up with TRBD2. This CDR3 contains 17 residues. The ends lost 8 bases at V and 4 bases at J; junction bases unmatched: 12. CDR1 MNHEY and CDR2 SMNVEV come from the germline V gene (reference sequence). This CDR3 reads CASGRLLAGGSTGELFF. The CDR3 nucleotides read TGTGCCAGCGGACGCCTTTTAGCGGGGGGGAGCACCGGGGAGCTGTTTTTT.

V gene TRBV10-1 combines with J gene TRBJ2-2; 8 bases match TRBD2. The J segment lost 5 bases and the V segment lost 3 bases, leaving 8 bases of the junction unmatched. The length of the CDR3 is 16 residues. Germline V gene lookup returns CDR1 WNHNN and CDR2 SYGVQD (reference sequence). The CDR3 nucleotides read TGCGCCAGCAGTGAAGCGGGGGCCGTGGGGACCGGGGAGCTGTTTTTT. This sequence encodes CASSEAGAVGTGELFF.

In its sample, this clonotype was seen a few times. CDR3 in amino acids: CASSGPTGDTDTQYF. In nucleotides, the CDR3 is TGTGCCAGCAGCGGACCGACAGGGGACACAGATACGCAGTATTTT. The V gene is TRBV9, the J gene TRBJ2-3; 8 bases are shared with TRBD1. Trimming removed 3 bases from V and 2 bases from J; junction bases left unmatched: 5. The germline V gene encodes CDR1 SGDLS and CDR2 YYNGEE. The CDR3 has 15 amino acids.

This clonotype was counted between two and nine times. With a much larger clone just one base away, this may be a read error. The rearrangement joins TRBV11-2 to TRBJ2-1; a weak D match, TRBD1 (6 bases). The V gene lost 5 bases and the J gene lost 9 bases, with 11 bases spanning the gap. CDR1 is SGHAT and CDR2 is FQNNGV in the germline V gene. The CDR3 contains 12 residues. Here the CDR3 DNA reads TGTGCCAGCAGCCAAACAGGGTGTGAGCAGTTCTTC. It encodes CASSQTGCEQFF.

This clonotype was seen at least ten times. This chain links TRBV3-1 with TRBJ1-2; no definite D call. V lost 0 bases, J lost 0 bases, and 17 bases lay in between. CDR1 LGHDT and CDR2 YNNKEL come from the germline V gene (reference sequence). The CDR3 has 18 residues. In nucleotides, the CDR3 is TGTGCCAGCAGCCAAGATCCCCCAGGTCACCGAGCTAACTATGGCTACACCTTC. This translates into CASSQDPPGHRANYGYTF.

This chain uses TRBV6-5 with TRBJ2-3; D gene unclear. The germline V gene encodes CDR1 MNHEY and CDR2 SVGAGI. The V end lost 2 bases, the J end lost 4 bases, and 4 bases lay between the germline ends. The CDR3 has 12 residues. The chain's CDR3 is CASSYLPDTQYF. CDR3 in DNA: TGTGCCAGCAGTTACCTTCCAGATACGCAGTATTTT.

This clonotype was detected many times. J is TRBJ2-1 and V is TRBV29-1; 9 bases are shared with TRBD2. The CDR3 length is 17 residues. The J segment lost 9 bases and the V segment lost 4 bases, leaving 19 bases of the junction unmatched. Germline values: CDR1 SQVTM, CDR2 ANQGSEA. CDR3 protein: CSVGPHGGRGGRSEQFF. The DNA of the CDR3 is TGCAGCGTTGGGCCACACGGGGGGCGGGGGGGTCGCAGTGAGCAGTTCTTC.

As DNA, the CDR3 is TGTGCCAGCAGTTATCGGGGGGGCGGCACCGGGGAGCTGTTTTTT. This gives the protein CASSYRGGGTGELFF. V and J are TRBV27 and TRBJ2-2, with 8 bases fitting TRBD2. This CDR3 spans 15 amino acids. In germline, CDR1 is MNHEY, CDR2 SMNVEV (reference sequence). J was trimmed by 4 bases and V by 4 bases; bases with no gene match: 5.

A note on this clonotype: A much larger clone differs by one base, so this may be a read error. The V gene is TRBV20-1, the J gene TRBJ2-1; maybe TRBD2 (5 bases). Gene TRBJ2-7 matches the end of the DNA better, so the J call may be wrong. The CDR3 contains 14 residues. CDR1 and CDR2 (germline): DFQATT, SNEGSKA (reference sequence). CDR3 nucleotide sequence: TGCAGTGCTAGAACCCCTAGCTCCTACAATGAGCAGTACTTC. This encodes CSARTPSSYNEQYF.

Only a few counts were recorded for this clonotype. The J gene is TRBJ2-7, the V gene TRBV28, with D perhaps TRBD1 (5 bases). The V gene's germline CDR1 is MDHEN and CDR2 SYDVKM. The CDR3 runs to 15 residues. Deletions cut 0 bases from V and 3 bases from J, with 12 bases between. Here the CDR3 reads CASSLWAGLIYEQYF. The CDR3 nucleotides are TGTGCCAGCAGTTTATGGGCAGGGTTAATCTACGAGCAGTACTTC. Full variable domain (remainder filled in from reference TRBV28 and TRBJ2-7): DVKVTQSSRYLVKRTGEKVFLECVQDMDHENMFWYRQDPGLGLRLIYFSYDVKMKEKGDIPEGYSVSREKKERFSLILESASTNQTSMYLCASSLWAGLIYEQYFGPGTRLTVT.

This clonotype was recorded a few times. The chain employs TRBV6-5 and TRBJ2-1; D might be TRBD1 (5 bases). Trimming removed 4 bases from V and 7 bases from J, with 17 bases in between. This CDR3 is 15 amino acids long. Germline V gene lookup returns CDR1 MNHEY and CDR2 SVGAGI. The CDR3 region is CASSWTSDLTNEQFF. CDR3 nucleotide sequence: TGTGCCAGCAGTTGGACATCTGACCTTACAAATGAGCAGTTCTTC.

This clonotype was counted at least ten times. The chain carries TRBV28 and TRBJ2-3; either TRBD1 or TRBD2 may supply D (5 bases each). Germline V gene lookup returns CDR1 MDHEN and CDR2 SYDVKM. This CDR3 contains 15 residues. The germline V and J ends were trimmed by 6 bases and 6 bases, with 19 bases remaining between them. The DNA of the CDR3 is TGTGCCAGCAGGCCAGGCACACTAGAGGGGGATACGCAGTATTTT. Encoded protein: CASRPGTLEGDTQYF.

This clonotype was recorded at least ten times. This rearrangement joins TRBV2 to TRBJ2-3, with 10 bases fitting TRBD2. Germline V gene data show CDR1 as SNHLY and CDR2 as FYNNEI. The CDR3 spans 17 residues. The trim removed 8 bases at V and 0 bases at J, leaving 11 bases unmatched. CDR3 protein: CASPGGASGGSTDTQYF. CDR3 sequence (DNA): TGTGCCAGCCCGGGGGGGGCTAGCGGGGGTAGCACAGATACGCAGTATTTT.

At least ten counts were recorded for this clonotype. The CDR3 sequence is CASSDYRESGNTIYF. For the CDR3, the DNA is TGTGCCAGCAGCGATTACAGGGAATCTGGAAACACCATATATTTT. The gene calls are TRBV11-2 and TRBJ1-3; tentatively, D is TRBD1 (6 bases). Germline loops: CDR1 SGHAT, CDR2 FQNNGV. The V and J ends lost 5 bases and 1 base respectively, with 12 bases between them. There are 15 residues in the CDR3. Full variable domain (remainder filled in from reference TRBV11-2 and TRBJ1-3): EAGVAQSPRYKIIEKRQSVAFWCNPISGHATLYWYQQILGQGPKLLIQFQNNGVVDDSQLPKDRFSAERLKGVDSTLKIQPAKLEDSAVYLCASSDYRESGNTIYFGEGSWLTVV.

This clonotype was counted ten times or more. V and J are TRBV12-5 and TRBJ1-1, with D possibly being TRBD1 (5 bases). This CDR3 contains 13 residues. Germline V CDR1 and CDR2: LGHNT, FRNRAP. V was clipped by 5 bases and J by 3 bases, with 10 bases between them. The CDR3 sequence: CASGPRADTEAFF. CDR3 nucleotide sequence: TGTGCTAGTGGTCCCAGGGCGGACACTGAAGCTTTCTTT.